These 17 T cell receptor beta chains were all obtained from the same sample, sequenced in a study of T cells in Graves' hyperthyroidism and ophthalmopathy (dated by TCRdb to the late 2010s). The library was produced with multiplex PCR. TCRdb records Illumina HiSeq 2000 as the sequencer. Amplification of TCR beta CDR3 regions was carried out from RNA transcripts. The TCR CDR3 was subjected to a first round of RT-PCR using the HTBI primer set and the Qiagen OneStep RT-PCR kit. TCRdb redid the processing of the public reads, applying fastp at Q25 and MiXCR, and retained in-frame beta chains. For every CDR3 protein sequence, its rows merge into one entry that carries the most common genes and DNA. Recorded for this sample are hundreds of thousands of distinct CDR3 sequences; 15% to 20% of them occurred a single time. The ten largest clones represent over 15% of the sample. The sample taken for sequencing was blood. The receptors were gathered from a woman between 50 and 59 years old with Graves' hyperthyroidism that later progressed to Graves' ophthalmopathy.

This clonotype was recorded many times. The gene calls are TRBV20-1 and TRBJ2-6; D unresolved. Trimming took off 4 bases at V and 0 bases at J, with 7 bases between the two ends. This CDR3 has 14 residues. Germline V gene lookup returns CDR1 DFQATT and CDR2 SNEGSKA (reference sequence). In DNA form, the CDR3 reads TGCAGTGCTATTTATGGCTCTGGGGCCAACGTCCTGACTTTC. Translation: CSAIYGSGANVLTF.

This clonotype has just a few counts. This chain connects TRBV29-1 to TRBJ1-1; a weak D match, TRBD1 (6 bases). CDR1 SQVTM and CDR2 ANQGSEA come from the germline V gene. The CDR3 has 16 residues. Trimming removed 7 bases from V and 0 bases from J, with 21 bases in between. The CDR3 nucleotides read TGCAGCGCCCCAAGGCTAGAGGGGGGTTTGAACACTGAAGCTTTCTTT. Residues: CSAPRLEGGLNTEAFF.

V and J are TRBV24-1 and TRBJ2-1, with 8 bases fitting TRBD1. Trimming at V came to 1 base and at J to 10 bases, leaving 2 bases not matched to a gene. Germline-derived CDR1 and CDR2 are KGHDR and SFDVKD. This CDR3 comprises 13 residues. The CDR3 region has the DNA TGTGCCACCAGTGATTTTTACAGGGGGGAGCAGTTCTTC. Translating it yields CATSDFYRGEQFF.

There are a few counts of this clonotype. This chain joins TRBV3-1 and TRBJ1-4; D not certain. V lost 4 bases to trimming and J lost 4 bases, with 10 bases between them. CDR1 and CDR2 from the germline V gene are LGHDT and YNNKEL (reference sequence). CDR3 size: 14 residues. CDR3 in amino acids: CASSRRVVNEKLFF. CDR3 DNA: TGTGCCAGCAGCCGACGGGTAGTTAATGAAAAACTGTTTTTT.

The chain links TRBV4-1 to TRBJ1-4, with D maybe TRBD1 (5 bases). Trimming removed 1 base from V and 6 bases from J, with 12 bases in between. CDR1 and CDR2 from the germline V gene are MGHRA and YSYEKL. The CDR3 is made up of 15 amino acids. CDR3 nucleotide sequence: TGCGCCAGCAGCCAAGTAGGGCAGGGTGATGAAAAACTGTTTTTT. It codes for CASSQVGQGDEKLFF.

The sample holds a few counts of this clonotype. A much bigger clone sits one base away, suggesting this may be a read error. The chain links TRBV2 to TRBJ1-1, with 8 bases lining up with TRBD1. The CDR3 extends over 15 amino acids. The V gene's germline CDR1 is SNHLY and CDR2 FYNNEI. CDR3 DNA: TGTGCCAGCAGGCAACCGGGACAGGAGAACGCTGAAGCTTTCTTT. Protein: CASRQPGQENAEAFF.

This clonotype was detected ten times or more. V gene TRBV24-1 combines with J gene TRBJ2-1, with D hard to call. This CDR3 comprises 14 residues. Per the germline V gene, CDR1 is KGHDR and CDR2 is SFDVKD. Trimming shortened V by 2 bases and J by 9 bases, and 13 bases separated the two germline ends. The CDR3 region is CATSDSTLMSEQFF. In DNA form, the CDR3 reads TGTGCCACCAGTGATTCCACCCTTATGAGTGAGCAGTTCTTC.

In its sample, this clonotype was seen a few times. The rearrangement links TRBV15 to TRBJ2-7, with D unresolved. Trimming shortened V by 5 bases and J by 3 bases, and 8 bases separated the two germline ends. The germline CDR1 and CDR2 sequences are LNHNV and YYDKDF (reference sequence). The CDR3 covers 12 residues. CDR3 nucleotide sequence: TGTGCCACCAGCCTGGGCTACTACGAGCAGTACTTC. Protein product: CATSLGYYEQYF.

This clonotype was detected ten times or more. The rearrangement joins TRBV3-1 to TRBJ1-2; D gene ambiguous. Germline V gene lookup returns CDR1 LGHDT and CDR2 YNNKEL (reference sequence). Trimming removed 4 bases at V and 5 bases at J, with 20 bases between. This CDR3 is built from 16 residues. In DNA form, the CDR3 reads TGTGCCAGCAGCCGTCGCGCCGGACCCCTAGGGTATGGCTACACCTTC. It specifies CASSRRAGPLGYGYTF. Combining the CDR3 with reference TRBV3-1 and TRBJ1-2 gives the whole variable domain DTAVSQTPKYLVTQMGNDKSIKCEQNLGHDTMYWYKQDSKKFLKIMFSYNNKELIINETVPNRFSPKSPDKAHLNLHINSLELGDSAVYFCASSRRAGPLGYGYTFGSGTRLTVV.

This clonotype was observed a handful of times. The junction differs from germline at one of its ends, possibly a read error. The chain couples TRBV7-8 to TRBJ2-5; TRBD2 might be the D (5 bases). Germline V gene lookup returns CDR1 SGHVS and CDR2 FQNEAQ. This CDR3 is 13 amino acids long. CDR3 protein: CASSPFGGEAQYF. The CDR3 DNA reads TGTGCCAGCAGTCCATTTGGAGGAGAGGCCCAGTACTTC.

This clonotype turned up a few times. For the CDR3, the DNA is TGTGCCAGCAGCTTAGCGGGTCAATATGGCTACACCTTC. Translation: CASSLAGQYGYTF. The V call is TRBV7-8, the J call TRBJ1-2; D gene ambiguous. The CDR3 length is 13 residues. CDR1 and CDR2 (germline): SGHVS, FQNEAQ. V was clipped by 0 bases and J by 5 bases, with 7 bases between them. Looking up the rest from reference TRBV7-8 and TRBJ1-2 gives the full variable domain: GAGVSQSPRYKVAKRGQDVALRCDPISGHVSLFWYQQALGQGPEFLTYFQNEAQLDKSGLPSDRFFAERPEGSVSTLKIQRTQQEDSAVYLCASSLAGQYGYTFGSGTRLTVV.

This clonotype has a count of ten or more. The J gene is TRBJ2-7, the V gene TRBV5-5; tentative D call: TRBD1 (5 bases). Trimming removed 0 bases from V and 4 bases from J, with 11 bases in between. From germline, CDR1 is SGHKS and CDR2 YYEKEE (reference sequence). CDR3 length equals 14 residues. The CDR3 reads CASSLAPRAYEQYF. The CDR3 region has the DNA TGTGCCAGCAGCTTGGCTCCCAGGGCTTACGAGCAGTACTTC.

The chain couples TRBV5-5 to TRBJ2-2; tentative D call: TRBD2 (6 bases). CDR3 length: 17 amino acids. Germline CDR1 SGHKS, CDR2 YYEKEE (reference sequence). Trimming stripped 4 bases from V and 6 bases from J, with 22 bases between. CDR3 protein: CASSLMSRESVSGELFF. The CDR3, as DNA: TGTGCCAGCAGCCTAATGTCCCGGGAGAGTGTCTCCGGGGAGCTGTTTTTT.

In its sample, this clonotype was seen many times. The chain recombines TRBV3-1 with TRBJ2-5; D unclear. Trimming removed 10 bases from V and 1 base from J, with 13 bases in between. Germline V lookup: CDR1 LGHDT, CDR2 YNNKEL (reference sequence). The CDR3 consists of 13 residues. The CDR3 nucleotides are TGTGCCACCAGAGCGCAGACCCAAGAGACCCAGTACTTC. Translating gives CATRAQTQETQYF.

In this sample, this clonotype turned up a few times. The chain employs TRBV6-1 and TRBJ2-3; tentatively, D is TRBD1 (5 bases). V lost 7 bases, J lost 0 bases, and 8 bases lay in between. The CDR3 covers 13 residues. Per the germline V gene, CDR1 is MNHNS and CDR2 is SASEGT. CDR3 sequence (DNA): TGTGCCAGCATGGGGCGGAGCACAGATACGCAGTATTTT. Its translation: CASMGRSTDTQYF.

This clonotype was counted at least ten times. The J gene is TRBJ1-6, the V gene TRBV5-1; D not resolved. Germline CDR1 SGHRS, CDR2 YFSETQ. Trimming removed 0 bases at V and 7 bases at J, with 8 bases between. This CDR3 is built from 14 residues. The CDR3, as DNA: TGCGCCAGCAGCTTGGCCGGCGACAATTCACCCCTCCACTTT. Protein sequence: CASSLAGDNSPLHF. Drawing the rest from reference TRBV5-1 and TRBJ1-6, the complete variable domain is KAGVTQTPRYLIKTRGQQVTLSCSPISGHRSVSWYQQTPGQGLQFLFEYFSETQRNKGNFPGRFSGRQFSNSRSEMNVSTLELGDSALYLCASSLAGDNSPLHFGNGTRLTVT.

There are a few counts of this clonotype. The CDR3: CATSLGSWGQMDEQYF. Here the CDR3 DNA reads TGTGCCACCAGCCTGGGTAGTTGGGGACAGATGGACGAGCAGTACTTC. The rearrangement links TRBV15 to TRBJ2-7, with 7 nucleotides matching TRBD1. Per the germline V gene, CDR1 is LNHNV and CDR2 is YYDKDF (reference sequence). V was pared by 5 bases and J by 5 bases, with 15 bases of the junction left unmatched. This CDR3 contains 16 residues.